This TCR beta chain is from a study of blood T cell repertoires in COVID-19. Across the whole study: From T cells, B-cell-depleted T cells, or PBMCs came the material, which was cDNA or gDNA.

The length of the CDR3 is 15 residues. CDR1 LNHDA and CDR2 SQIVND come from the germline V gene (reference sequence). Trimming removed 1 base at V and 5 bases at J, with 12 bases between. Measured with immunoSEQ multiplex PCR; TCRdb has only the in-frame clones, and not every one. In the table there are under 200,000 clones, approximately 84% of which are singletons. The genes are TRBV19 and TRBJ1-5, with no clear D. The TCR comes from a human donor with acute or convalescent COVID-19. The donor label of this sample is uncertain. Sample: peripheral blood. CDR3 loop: CASSIAWRVDQPQHF. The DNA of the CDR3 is TGTGCCAGTAGTATAGCTTGGAGGGTGGATCAGCCCCAGCATTTT.